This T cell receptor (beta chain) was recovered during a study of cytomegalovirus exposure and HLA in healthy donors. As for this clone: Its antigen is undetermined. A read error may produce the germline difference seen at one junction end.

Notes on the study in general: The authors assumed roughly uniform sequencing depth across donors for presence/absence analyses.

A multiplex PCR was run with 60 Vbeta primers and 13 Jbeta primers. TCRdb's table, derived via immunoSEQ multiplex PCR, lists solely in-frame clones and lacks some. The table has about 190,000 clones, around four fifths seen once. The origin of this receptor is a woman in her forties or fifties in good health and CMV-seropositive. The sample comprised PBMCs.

The CDR3 spells CSSSLSGGYEQYF. The CDR3 bases are TGTTCCAGCAGCTTATCAGGGGGCTACGAGCAGTACTTC. The chain couples TRBV7-9 to TRBJ2-7; 7 bases line up with TRBD1. This CDR3 is built from 13 residues. Germline V CDR1 and CDR2: SEHNR, FQNEAQ (reference sequence). Combining the CDR3 with reference TRBV7-9 and TRBJ2-7 gives the whole variable domain DTGVSQNPRHKITKRGQNVTFRCDPISEHNRLYWYRQTLGQGPEFLTYFQNEAQLEKSRLLSDRFSAERPKGSFSTLEIQRTEQGDSAMYLCSSSLSGGYEQYFGPGTRLTVT.